The next 14 T cell receptor beta chains were all read from a single sample in a study of cytomegalovirus exposure and HLA in healthy donors. PCR employed 60 Vbeta and 13 Jbeta primers. Generated by immunoSEQ multiplex PCR, the TCRdb table keeps only in-frame clones and is missing some. The repertoire consists of some 150,000 clones, with approximately 73% occurring once and the leading ten covering around 15%. Sequences were obtained from PBMCs. All receptors derive from a human donor in good health.

This clone was seen more than once but under ten times. CDR3: CASNGRGHRNTEAFF. Written as DNA, the CDR3 is TGTGCCAGTAATGGCAGGGGGCATAGAAACACTGAAGCTTTCTTT. V gene TRBV19 combines with J gene TRBJ1-1, with TRBD1 matching over 8 bases. The CDR3 runs to 15 residues. Losses at the gene ends were 7 bases for V and 2 bases for J; bases not matched to a gene: 9. Looked up from germline, CDR1 is LNHDA and CDR2 is SQIVND (reference sequence).

The V gene is TRBV5-6, the J gene TRBJ2-4; weak D call: TRBD1 (5 bases). CDR1 is SGHDT and CDR2 is YYEEEE in the germline V gene. V was trimmed by 0 bases and J by 8 bases, leaving 15 bases between them. CDR3 length equals 15 residues. As DNA, the CDR3 is TGTGCCAGCAGCTTGGTAGGTCCAGGGCTCCACATTCAGTACTTC. This encodes CASSLVGPGLHIQYF. Filled out from reference TRBV5-6 and TRBJ2-4, the complete variable domain reads DAGVTQSPTHLIKTRGQQVTLRCSPKSGHDTVSWYQQALGQGPQFIFQYYEEEERQRGNFPDRFSGHQFPNYSSELNVNALLLGDSALYLCASSLVGPGLHIQYFGAGTRLSVL.

The genes are TRBV19 and TRBJ2-5; 7 bases fit TRBD1. This CDR3 is 15 amino acids long. From germline, CDR1 is LNHDA and CDR2 SQIVND (reference sequence). The junction had 7 bases not matched to a gene; V was cut back by 4 bases and J by 2 bases. CDR3 amino acids: CASSSTGTAQETQYF. The CDR3 nucleotides are TGTGCCAGTAGTAGCACCGGGACAGCACAAGAGACCCAGTACTTC. The whole variable domain, filled in from reference TRBV19 and TRBJ2-5, reads DGGITQSPKYLFRKEGQNVTLSCEQNLNHDAMYWYRQDPGQGLRLIYYSQIVNDFQKGDIAEGYSVSREKKESFPLTVTSAQKNPTAFYLCASSSTGTAQETQYFGPGTRLLVL.

This clone was detected a few times. The J gene is TRBJ2-1, the V gene TRBV12-5, with TRBD1 matching 8 bases. V gave up 0 bases and J gave up 9 bases; unmatched junction bases: 7. In germline, CDR1 is LGHNT, CDR2 FRNRAP. The CDR3 runs to 15 residues. The CDR3, as DNA: TGTGCTAGTGGTTTGGTAAGGCAGGGGGCTGGTGAGCAGTTCTTC. Amino acids: CASGLVRQGAGEQFF.

This chain joins TRBV4-1 and TRBJ2-1, with TRBD2 matching over 10 bases. Looked up from germline, CDR1 is MGHRA and CDR2 is YSYEKL. V shed 2 bases and J 9 bases; nucleotides not matched to a gene: 16. The CDR3 covers 18 residues. CDR3 in DNA: TGCGCCAGCAGCCAAAGATCATTGGCTAGCGGGAGTGGAGGTGAGCAGTTCTTC. Its protein product is CASSQRSLASGSGGEQFF.

In DNA form, the CDR3 reads TGTGCCAGCAGTCCCTACCTGGGGGGCGAGCAGTACTTC. Protein sequence: CASSPYLGGEQYF. The chain links TRBV6-6 to TRBJ2-7, with D maybe TRBD2 (6 bases). CDR3 length: 13 residues. The germline CDR1 and CDR2 sequences are MNHNY and SVGAGI (reference sequence). The ends were cut back, 5 bases at V and 6 bases at J, with 14 bases in the middle.

This chain uses TRBV13 with TRBJ2-1; 9 bases are shared with TRBD1. Germline V lookup: CDR1 PRHDT, CDR2 FYEKMQ (reference sequence). V was clipped by 0 bases and J by 7 bases; unmatched bases: 1. This CDR3 region has 14 residues. The CDR3: CASSLGDRGNEQFF. The CDR3, as DNA: TGTGCCAGCAGCTTAGGGGACAGGGGAAATGAGCAGTTCTTC.

The CDR3 spells CASFLFGRGRGSGANVLTF. The DNA of the CDR3 is TGCGCCAGCTTCTTATTCGGGAGGGGCAGGGGCTCTGGGGCCAACGTCCTGACTTTC. The chain carries TRBV23-1 and TRBJ2-6, with 8 bases fitting TRBD2. TRBV23-1 belongs to the ORF category, with a function that is uncertain. Losses at the gene ends were 8 bases for V and 0 bases for J; bases not matched to a gene: 15. This CDR3 has 19 residues.

The chain links TRBV5-6 to TRBJ2-2, with 12 positions matching TRBD1. The germline gives CDR1 SGHDT, CDR2 YYEEEE. V shed 3 bases and J 3 bases; nucleotides not matched to a gene: 3. The CDR3 runs 16 residues. The CDR3 protein is CASSYGTGGDTGELFF. The CDR3 region has the DNA TGTGCCAGCAGCTACGGGACAGGGGGCGACACCGGGGAGCTGTTTTTT.

The rearrangement links TRBV28 to TRBJ1-2; D gene ambiguous. The CDR3 length is 10 residues. Trimming shortened V by 4 bases and J by 7 bases, and 4 bases separated the two germline ends. Germline V gives CDR1 MDHEN, CDR2 SYDVKM. CDR3 loop: CASSSGGYTF. The DNA for the CDR3 is TGTGCCAGCAGTTCGGGTGGCTACACCTTC.

The J gene is TRBJ1-2, the V gene TRBV2; TRBD1 matches at 8 bases. In germline, CDR1 is SNHLY, CDR2 FYNNEI. After removal of 6 bases from V and 4 bases from J, the junction contained 7 bases not matched to a gene. The CDR3 runs 14 residues. The CDR3 DNA reads TGTGCCAGCAGCACGGGGACAGGTAGCTATGGCTACACCTTC. The encoded protein is CASSTGTGSYGYTF.

The gene calls are TRBV4-1 and TRBJ2-7; 8 bases are shared with TRBD2. The germline gives CDR1 MGHRA, CDR2 YSYEKL. Trimming at V came to 1 base and at J to 3 bases, leaving 2 bases not matched to a gene. This CDR3 has 14 amino acids. Here the CDR3 reads CASSQGAGVYEQYF. The CDR3 DNA is TGCGCCAGCAGCCAAGGAGCGGGAGTCTACGAGCAGTACTTC.

The gene calls are TRBV7-2 and TRBJ1-5; possibly TRBD1 for D (6 bases). The CDR3 has 13 residues. The V end was cut by 5 bases, the J end by 5 bases, with 10 bases between. Germline V lookup: CDR1 SGHTA, CDR2 FQGNSA. The CDR3: CASSTYRDQPQHF. In nucleotides, the CDR3 is TGTGCCAGCAGCACCTACAGGGATCAGCCCCAGCATTTT.

This chain uses TRBV6-6 with TRBJ1-4; a possible D gene is TRBD1 (5 bases). The germline V gene has CDR1 MNHNY and CDR2 SVGAGI (reference sequence). With 4 bases removed from V and 5 bases from J, the gap between germline ends came to 11 bases. The CDR3 is 14 residues long. The CDR3 coding sequence is TGTGCCAGCAGTTCTCAGGGAGGGAATGAAAAACTGTTTTTT. Protein: CASSSQGGNEKLFF.